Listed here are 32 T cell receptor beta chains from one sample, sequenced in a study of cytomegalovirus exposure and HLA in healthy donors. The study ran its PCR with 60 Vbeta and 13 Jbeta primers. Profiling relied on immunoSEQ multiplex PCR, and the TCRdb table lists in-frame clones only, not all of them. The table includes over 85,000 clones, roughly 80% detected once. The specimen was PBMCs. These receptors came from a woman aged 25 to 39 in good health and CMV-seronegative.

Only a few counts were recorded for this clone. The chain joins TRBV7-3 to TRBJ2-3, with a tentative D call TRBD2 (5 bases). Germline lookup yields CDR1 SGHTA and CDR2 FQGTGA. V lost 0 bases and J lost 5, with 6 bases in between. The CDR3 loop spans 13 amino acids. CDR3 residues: CASSLTAGDTQYF. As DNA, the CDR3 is TGTGCCAGCAGCTTAACCGCGGGAGATACGCAGTATTTT.

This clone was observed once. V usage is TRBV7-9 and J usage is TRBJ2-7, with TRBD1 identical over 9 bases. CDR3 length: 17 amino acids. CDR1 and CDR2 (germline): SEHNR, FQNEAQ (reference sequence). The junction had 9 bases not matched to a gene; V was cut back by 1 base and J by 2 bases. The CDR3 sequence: CASSLVLGTGKTYEQYF. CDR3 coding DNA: TGTGCCAGCAGCTTAGTACTTGGGACAGGGAAAACCTACGAGCAGTACTTC.

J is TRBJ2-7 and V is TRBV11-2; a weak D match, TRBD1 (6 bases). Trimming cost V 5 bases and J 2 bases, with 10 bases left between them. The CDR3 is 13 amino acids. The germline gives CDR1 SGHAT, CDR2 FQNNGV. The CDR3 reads CASSRGQTYEQYF. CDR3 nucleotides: TGTGCCAGCAGCCGCGGACAGACCTACGAGCAGTACTTC.

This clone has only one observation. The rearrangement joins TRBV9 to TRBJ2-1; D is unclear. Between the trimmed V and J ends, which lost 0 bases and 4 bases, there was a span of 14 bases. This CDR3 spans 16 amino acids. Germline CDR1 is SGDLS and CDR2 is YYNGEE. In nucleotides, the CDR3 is TGTGCCAGCAGCGTAGCAACGACGGGTTGGTACAATGAGCAGTTCTTC. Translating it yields CASSVATTGWYNEQFF.

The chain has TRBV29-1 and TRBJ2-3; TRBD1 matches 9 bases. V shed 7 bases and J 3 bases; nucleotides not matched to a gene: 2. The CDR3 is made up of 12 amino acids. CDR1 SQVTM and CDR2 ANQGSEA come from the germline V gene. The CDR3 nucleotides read TGCAGCGCCGGGACAGGGACAGATACGCAGTATTTT. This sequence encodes CSAGTGTDTQYF.

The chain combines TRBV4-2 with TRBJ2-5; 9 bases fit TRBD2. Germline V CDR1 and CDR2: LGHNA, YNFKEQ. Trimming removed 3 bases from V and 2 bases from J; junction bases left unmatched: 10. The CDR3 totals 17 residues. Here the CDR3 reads CASSQALGAGGQETQYF. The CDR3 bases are TGTGCCAGCAGCCAGGCCCTGGGGGCGGGGGGGCAAGAGACCCAGTACTTC.

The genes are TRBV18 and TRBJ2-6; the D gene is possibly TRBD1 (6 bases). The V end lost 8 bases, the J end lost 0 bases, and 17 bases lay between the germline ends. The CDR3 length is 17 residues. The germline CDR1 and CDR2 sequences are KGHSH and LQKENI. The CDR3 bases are TGTGCCAGCCTCGGGGACATTGTGTCCTCTGGGGCCAACGTCCTGACTTTC. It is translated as CASLGDIVSSGANVLTF.

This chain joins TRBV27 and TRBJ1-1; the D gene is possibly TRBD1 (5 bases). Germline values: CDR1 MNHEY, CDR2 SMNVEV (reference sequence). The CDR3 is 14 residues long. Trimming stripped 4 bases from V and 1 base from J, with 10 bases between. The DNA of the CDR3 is TGTGCCAGCAGTTCGGGACTGCCGAACACTGAAGCTTTCTTT. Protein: CASSSGLPNTEAFF.

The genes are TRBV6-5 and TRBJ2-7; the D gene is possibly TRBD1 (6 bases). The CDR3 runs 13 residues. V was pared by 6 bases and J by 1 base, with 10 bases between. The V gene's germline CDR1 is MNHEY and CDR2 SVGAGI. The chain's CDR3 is CASRLTGSYEQYF. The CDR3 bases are TGTGCCAGCAGGCTGACAGGTTCCTACGAGCAGTACTTC.

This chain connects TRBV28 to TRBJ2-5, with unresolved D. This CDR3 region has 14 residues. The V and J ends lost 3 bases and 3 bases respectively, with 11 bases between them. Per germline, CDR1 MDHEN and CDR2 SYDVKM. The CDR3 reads CASSFLGRKETQYF. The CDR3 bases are TGTGCCAGCAGTTTTTTGGGCAGGAAAGAGACCCAGTACTTC.

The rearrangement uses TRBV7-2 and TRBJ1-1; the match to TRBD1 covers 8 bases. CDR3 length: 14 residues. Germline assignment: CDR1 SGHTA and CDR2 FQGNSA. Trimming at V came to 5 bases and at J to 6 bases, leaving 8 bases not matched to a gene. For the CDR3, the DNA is TGTGCCAGCAGCAGGGACAGGCCGTACCCTGAAGCTTTCTTT. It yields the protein CASSRDRPYPEAFF.

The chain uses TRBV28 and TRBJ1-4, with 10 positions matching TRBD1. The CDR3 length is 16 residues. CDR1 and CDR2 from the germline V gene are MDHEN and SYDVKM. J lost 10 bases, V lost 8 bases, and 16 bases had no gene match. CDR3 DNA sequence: TGTGCCAGCCAAAGCCCCGGGACAGGGGCGAGGGGAAAACTGTTTTTT. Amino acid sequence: CASQSPGTGARGKLFF. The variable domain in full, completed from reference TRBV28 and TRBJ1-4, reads DVKVTQSSRYLVKRTGEKVFLECVQDMDHENMFWYRQDPGLGLRLIYFSYDVKMKEKGDIPEGYSVSREKKERFSLILESASTNQTSMYLCASQSPGTGARGKLFFGSGTQLSVL.

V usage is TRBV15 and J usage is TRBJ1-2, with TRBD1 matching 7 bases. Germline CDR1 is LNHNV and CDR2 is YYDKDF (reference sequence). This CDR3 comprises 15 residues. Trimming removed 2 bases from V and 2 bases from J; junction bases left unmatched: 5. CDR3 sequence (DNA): TGTGCCACCAGCAGACCGGACAGGTTGAACTATGGCTACACCTTC. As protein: CATSRPDRLNYGYTF.

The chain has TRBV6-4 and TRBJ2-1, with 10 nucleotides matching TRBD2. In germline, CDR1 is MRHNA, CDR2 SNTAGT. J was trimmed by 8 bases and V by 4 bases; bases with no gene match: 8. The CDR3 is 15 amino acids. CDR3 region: CASSAASGGAYEQFF. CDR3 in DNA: TGTGCCAGCAGTGCGGCCAGCGGGGGGGCGTATGAGCAGTTCTTC.

CDR3 loop: CASSLAGGGPSYNEQFF. DNA for the CDR3: TGTGCCAGCAGCTTAGCCGGGGGAGGCCCCTCCTACAATGAGCAGTTCTTC. The V gene is TRBV13, the J gene TRBJ2-1, with a weak D call TRBD2 (6 bases). Germline CDR1 PRHDT, CDR2 FYEKMQ (reference sequence). This CDR3 is 17 amino acids long. V was clipped by 1 base and J by 0 bases, with 13 bases between them.

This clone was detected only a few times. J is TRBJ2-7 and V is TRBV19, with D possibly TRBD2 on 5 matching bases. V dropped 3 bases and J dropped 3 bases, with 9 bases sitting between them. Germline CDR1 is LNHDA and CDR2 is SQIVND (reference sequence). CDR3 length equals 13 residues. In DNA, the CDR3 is TGTGCCAGTAGTATTACCGAGGGCTACGAGCAGTACTTC. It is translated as CASSITEGYEQYF.

The CDR3 bases are TGTGCCAGCACCGCCCAGGGGGCAGGAACTGAAGCTTTCTTT. This gives the protein CASTAQGAGTEAFF. The genes are TRBV6-6 and TRBJ1-1, with 8 bases lining up with TRBD1. CDR3 size: 14 residues. The J segment lost 5 bases and the V segment lost 7 bases, leaving 9 bases of the junction unmatched. Germline CDR1 and CDR2: MNHNY and SVGAGI (reference sequence).

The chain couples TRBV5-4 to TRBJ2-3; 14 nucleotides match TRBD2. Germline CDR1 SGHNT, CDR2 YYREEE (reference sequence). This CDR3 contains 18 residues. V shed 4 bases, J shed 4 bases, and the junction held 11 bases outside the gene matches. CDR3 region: CASSPTPGLAGVADTQYF. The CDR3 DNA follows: TGTGCCAGCAGCCCGACGCCGGGACTAGCGGGAGTTGCAGATACGCAGTATTTT.

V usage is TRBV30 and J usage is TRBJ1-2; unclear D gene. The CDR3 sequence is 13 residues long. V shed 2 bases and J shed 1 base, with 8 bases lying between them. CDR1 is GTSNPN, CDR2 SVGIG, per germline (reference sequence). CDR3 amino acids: CAWSRENNYGYTF. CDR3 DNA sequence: TGTGCCTGGAGTCGGGAGAATAACTATGGCTACACCTTC.

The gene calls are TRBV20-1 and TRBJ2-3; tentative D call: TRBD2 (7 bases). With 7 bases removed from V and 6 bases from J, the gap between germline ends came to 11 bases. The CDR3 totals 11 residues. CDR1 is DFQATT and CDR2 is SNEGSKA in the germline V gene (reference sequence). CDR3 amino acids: CSGRGADTQYF. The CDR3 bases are TGCAGTGGACGGGGGGCGGATACGCAGTATTTT.

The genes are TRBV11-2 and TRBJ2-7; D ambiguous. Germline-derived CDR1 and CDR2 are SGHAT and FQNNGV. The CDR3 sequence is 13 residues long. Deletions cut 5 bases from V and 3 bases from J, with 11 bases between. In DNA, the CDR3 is TGTGCCAGCAGCCAGGCGTACGACTACGAGCAGTACTTC. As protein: CASSQAYDYEQYF.

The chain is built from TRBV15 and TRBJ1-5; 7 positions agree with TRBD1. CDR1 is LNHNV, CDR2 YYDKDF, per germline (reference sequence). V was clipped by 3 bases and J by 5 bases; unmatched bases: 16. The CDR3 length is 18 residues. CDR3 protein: CATSSPTGTATDHQPQHF. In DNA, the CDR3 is TGTGCCACCAGCAGTCCCACGGGGACAGCGACCGACCATCAGCCCCAGCATTTT.

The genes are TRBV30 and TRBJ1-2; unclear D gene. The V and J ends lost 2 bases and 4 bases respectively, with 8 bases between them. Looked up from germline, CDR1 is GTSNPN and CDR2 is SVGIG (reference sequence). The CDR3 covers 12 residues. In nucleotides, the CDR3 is TGTGCCTGGAGTACAGTTTCCTATGGCTACACCTTC. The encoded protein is CAWSTVSYGYTF.

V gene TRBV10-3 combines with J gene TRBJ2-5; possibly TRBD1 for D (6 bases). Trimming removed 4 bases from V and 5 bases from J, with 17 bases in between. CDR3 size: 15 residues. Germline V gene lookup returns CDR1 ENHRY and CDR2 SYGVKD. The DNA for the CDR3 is TGTGCCATCAGTGCTGGCTCAGGGGCGTGGGAGACCCAGTACTTC. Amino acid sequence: CAISAGSGAWETQYF.

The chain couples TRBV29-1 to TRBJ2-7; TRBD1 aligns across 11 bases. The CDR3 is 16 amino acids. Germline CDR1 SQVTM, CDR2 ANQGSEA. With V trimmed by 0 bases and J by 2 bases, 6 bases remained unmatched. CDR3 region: CSVEEEGQGVAYEQYF. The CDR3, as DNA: TGCAGCGTTGAAGAGGAGGGACAGGGGGTCGCCTACGAGCAGTACTTC.

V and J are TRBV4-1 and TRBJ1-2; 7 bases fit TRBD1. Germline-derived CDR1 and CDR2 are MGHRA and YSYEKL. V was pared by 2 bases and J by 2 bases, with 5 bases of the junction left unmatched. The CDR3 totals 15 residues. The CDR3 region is CASSQPQQGNYGYTF. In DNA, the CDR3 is TGCGCCAGCAGCCAACCACAACAGGGGAACTATGGCTACACCTTC.

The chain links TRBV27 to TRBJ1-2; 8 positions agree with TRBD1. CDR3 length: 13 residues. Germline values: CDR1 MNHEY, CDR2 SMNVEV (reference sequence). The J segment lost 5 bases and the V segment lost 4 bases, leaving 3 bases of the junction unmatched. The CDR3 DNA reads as TGTGCCAGCAGTTGGACAGGGCAATATGGCTACACCTTC. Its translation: CASSWTGQYGYTF.

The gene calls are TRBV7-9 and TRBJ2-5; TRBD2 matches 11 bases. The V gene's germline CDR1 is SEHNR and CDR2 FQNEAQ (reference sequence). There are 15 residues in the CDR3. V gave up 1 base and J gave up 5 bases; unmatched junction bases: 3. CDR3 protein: CASSLGTSGRETQYF. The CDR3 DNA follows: TGTGCCAGCAGCTTAGGGACTAGCGGGCGGGAGACCCAGTACTTC.

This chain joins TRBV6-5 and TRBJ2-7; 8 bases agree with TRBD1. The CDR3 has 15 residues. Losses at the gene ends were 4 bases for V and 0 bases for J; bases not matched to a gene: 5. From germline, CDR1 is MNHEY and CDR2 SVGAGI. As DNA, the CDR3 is TGTGCCAGCAGTTCCGGACAGGGTACCTCCTACGAGCAGTACTTC. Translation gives CASSSGQGTSYEQYF.

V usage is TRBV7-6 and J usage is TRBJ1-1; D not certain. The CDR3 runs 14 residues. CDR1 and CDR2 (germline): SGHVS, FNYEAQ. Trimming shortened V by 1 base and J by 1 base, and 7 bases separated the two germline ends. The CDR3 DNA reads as TGTGCCAGCAGCTTAGGGGCAGCGAACACTGAAGCTTTCTTT. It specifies CASSLGAANTEAFF. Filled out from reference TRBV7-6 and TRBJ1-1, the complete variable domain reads GAGVSQSPRYKVTKRGQDVALRCDPISGHVSLYWYRQALGQGPEFLTYFNYEAQQDKSGLPNDRFSAERPEGSISTLTIQRTEQRDSAMYRCASSLGAANTEAFFGQGTRLTVV.

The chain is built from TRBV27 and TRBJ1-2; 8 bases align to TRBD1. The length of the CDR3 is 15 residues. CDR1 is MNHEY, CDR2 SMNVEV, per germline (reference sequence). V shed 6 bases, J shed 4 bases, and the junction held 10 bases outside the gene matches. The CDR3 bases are TGTGCCAGCAGCAGCACGGGGACAGGAGGCTATGGCTACACCTTC. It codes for CASSSTGTGGYGYTF.

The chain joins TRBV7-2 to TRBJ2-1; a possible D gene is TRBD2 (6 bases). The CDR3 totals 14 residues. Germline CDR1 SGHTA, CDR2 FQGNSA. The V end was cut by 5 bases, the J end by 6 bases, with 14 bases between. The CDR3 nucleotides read TGTGCCAGCAGCCCGTCGTGGGGAGGCAATGAGCAGTTCTTC. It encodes CASSPSWGGNEQFF.